This TCR beta chain was sequenced during a study of blood T cell repertoires in COVID-19. Study as a whole: Spain, Italy and the United States supplied samples that represented acute and convalescent COVID-19. Sources were T cells, B-cell-depleted T cells, or PBMCs; the material itself was cDNA or gDNA.

In the authors' methods: Reference gene primer amplification gave estimated nucleated cell counts. Method: immunoSEQ multiplex PCR; TCRdb's copy keeps in-frame clones and lacks some. V, J and clone size are taken as reported in that table, and D and trimming were inferred from the DNA itself. The table shows 48,000 or so clones, with about 84% occurring only once. There are 16 residues in the CDR3. Deletions cut 0 bases from V and 6 bases from J, with 15 bases between. CDR1 and CDR2 from the germline V gene are LNHNV and YYDKDF (reference sequence). The V call is TRBV15, the J call TRBJ1-5; TRBD1 might be the D (6 bases). The TCR comes from a woman aged 55-70 years with acute or convalescent COVID-19. Sample: peripheral blood. CDR3 protein: CATSRDRTDRGQPQHF. The DNA for the CDR3 is TGTGCCACCAGCAGAGATAGGACAGATCGGGGTCAGCCCCAGCATTTT.